This T cell receptor beta chain was sequenced for a study of T cells in Graves' hyperthyroidism and ophthalmopathy. Regarding the study as a whole: Appearing also in blood were most of the thyroid clonotypes expanded above 0.001.

Hyperthyroidism patients were newly diagnosed, had disease duration under 2 months, and were aged 18 to 65 years. The study left out patients who had uncontrolled infection, other autoimmune disease, pregnancy or lactation. Fresh peripheral blood, around 10 ml of it, supplied the PBMCs. In this sample, this clonotype turned up many times. Its antigen is not identified. Amplified TCR beta CDR3 regions came from RNA transcripts. The TCR CDR3 first-round RT-PCR relied on the HTBI primer set. TCRdb re-derived calls from the multiplex PCR reads in MiXCR, one entry per CDR3 protein. The sample lists fewer than 600,000 distinct CDR3 sequences; 14% were seen once. Trimming shortened V by 5 bases and J by 5 bases, and 16 bases separated the two germline ends. This CDR3 region has 15 residues. Germline assignment: CDR1 MDHEN and CDR2 SYDVKM.

The chain is built from TRBV28 and TRBJ2-1; TRBD1 is a possible D gene (6 bases). The source of this sequence is a woman in her thirties or forties with Graves' hyperthyroidism. The material sequenced was blood. The CDR3 is CASSPGAGEHNEQFF. CDR3 bases: TGTGCCAGCAGTCCCGGGGCAGGGGAACACAATGAGCAGTTCTTC.